This T cell receptor beta chain was retrieved from a study of tumor-infiltrating lymphocytes in primary liver carcinoma. The germline CDR1 and CDR2 sequences are SGHRS and YFSETQ. The CDR3 spans 16 residues. In the case of this clonotype: The junction and the germline gene differ at one end; a read error may be behind it.

The researchers produced TCR beta cDNA from roughly 550 ng total RNA with a constant-region primer. Sequencing libraries for TCR beta derived from three nested multiplex PCR rounds that used slightly modified ARM-PCR. A C-beta reverse primer and TRBV1-TRBV30 forward primers served in each of the first two PCR rounds, at 10 cycles apiece. From the multiplex PCR reads, TCRdb called clonotypes with MiXCR, one entry per CDR3 protein. The repertoire holds about 37,000 distinct CDR3 sequences, 75% seen once, with approximately 35% in the top ten. Co-extracted RNA and DNA came from around 18-30 mg of unsorted bulk tissue.

The TCR sequence derives from a man between 40 and 49 years old with primary liver carcinoma and hepatitis B virus infection. Sequenced: tumor-adjacent normal liver tissue. This rearrangement joins TRBV5-1 to TRBJ2-3; 8 positions agree with TRBD2. CDR3 region: CGSSLTSGRHTDTQYF. In nucleotides, the CDR3 is TGCGGCAGCAGCTTGACCAGCGGGAGACACACAGATACGCAGTATTTT.